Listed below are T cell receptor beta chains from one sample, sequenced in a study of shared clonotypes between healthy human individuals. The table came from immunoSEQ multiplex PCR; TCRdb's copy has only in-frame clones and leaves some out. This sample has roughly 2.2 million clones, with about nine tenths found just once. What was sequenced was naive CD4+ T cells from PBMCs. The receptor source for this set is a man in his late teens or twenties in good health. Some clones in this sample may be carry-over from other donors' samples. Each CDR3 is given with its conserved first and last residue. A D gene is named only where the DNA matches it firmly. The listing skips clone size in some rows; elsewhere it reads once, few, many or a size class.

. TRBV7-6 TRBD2 CASRNPGLDTDTQYF
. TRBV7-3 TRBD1 CASSPSGTGSGANVLTF
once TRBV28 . CASSFFSRSFEQFF
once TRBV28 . CASSTVGLRDTEAFF
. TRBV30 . CAWSDQGNSYEQYF
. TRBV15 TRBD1 CATSRGPWTGRGYTF
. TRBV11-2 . CASSLSRGHSPLHF
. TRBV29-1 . CSVGFGVLAHYGYTF
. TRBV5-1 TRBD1 CASSPRQGARTGELFF
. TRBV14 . CASSAARGGWQFF
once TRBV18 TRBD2 CASSPLLAGGPDTQYF
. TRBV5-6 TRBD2 CASSFPPSGEASYNEQFF
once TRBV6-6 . CASRTTGSNVLTF
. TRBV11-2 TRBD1 CASSENRGRGGNEQFF
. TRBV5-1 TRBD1 CASSRQGPGELFF
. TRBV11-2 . CASSFPGGRNGYTF